A selection of T cell receptor beta chains follows, all from one sample in a study of cytomegalovirus exposure and HLA in healthy donors. TCRdb's copy holds only in-frame clones and misses some; the assay was immunoSEQ multiplex PCR. In the table there are about 160,000 clones, under 90% of which are singletons. Sequencing input: PBMCs. These receptors were collected from a man aged 25 to 40 in good health and CMV-seronegative. Both conserved end residues are part of each CDR3. The D gene is left open where the match is weak. Clone sizes are given selectively: once, few, many, or a class where the clone is expanded.

D gene: NA
CDR3 length: 13
clone size: NA
J gene: TRBJ1-4
V gene: TRBV7-9
CDR3 DNA: TGTGCCAGCAGCGGCCGGGAGTATGAAAAACTGTTTTTT
CDR3 protein: CASSGREYEKLFF

D gene: NA
CDR3 length: 14
clone size: once
J gene: TRBJ2-2
V gene: TRBV25-1
CDR3 DNA: TGCGCCAGCAGTGGGAGGACGGTAACCGGGGAGCTGTTTTTT
CDR3 protein: CASSGRTVTGELFF

D gene: NA
CDR3 length: 14
clone size: NA
J gene: TRBJ2-7
V gene: TRBV10-3
CDR3 DNA: TGTGCCATCAGGACAGAATCGAGCTCCTACGAGCAGTACTTC
CDR3 protein: CAIRTESSSYEQYF

D gene: NA
CDR3 length: 13
clone size: few
J gene: TRBJ2-6
V gene: TRBV29-1
CDR3 DNA: TGCAGCGTTGGGGGGCGTGGGGCCAACGTCCTGACTTTC
CDR3 protein: CSVGGRGANVLTF

D gene: TRBD2
CDR3 length: 21
clone size: NA
J gene: TRBJ2-2
V gene: TRBV7-8
CDR3 DNA: TGTGCCAGCAGCTTACGTAGGGCAGTGCTGAGCGGGGGAAACTACACCGGGGAGCTGTTTTTT
CDR3 protein: CASSLRRAVLSGGNYTGELFF

D gene: TRBD1
CDR3 length: 15
clone size: NA
J gene: TRBJ1-1
V gene: TRBV7-2
CDR3 DNA: TGTGCCAGCAGCTTAGTAGGGGGCCCCAACACTGAAGCTTTCTTT
CDR3 protein: CASSLVGGPNTEAFF

D gene: TRBD1
CDR3 length: 16
clone size: NA
J gene: TRBJ1-5
V gene: TRBV6-6
CDR3 DNA: TGTGCCAGCAGTTTCGGACAGGGGGAGTTGGGTCAGCCCCAGCATTTT
CDR3 protein: CASSFGQGELGQPQHF

D gene: NA
CDR3 length: 16
clone size: NA
J gene: TRBJ1-5
V gene: TRBV19
CDR3 DNA: TGTGCCAGTACCGCGAAAGGGGCAGGGATGCATCAGCCCCAGCATTTT
CDR3 protein: CASTAKGAGMHQPQHF

D gene: TRBD1
CDR3 length: 11
clone size: NA
J gene: TRBJ2-1
V gene: TRBV7-2
CDR3 DNA: TGTGCCAGCAGCTTAAGGGACAGCTCGTTCTTC
CDR3 protein: CASSLRDSSFF

D gene: TRBD1
CDR3 length: 16
clone size: NA
J gene: TRBJ2-1
V gene: TRBV6-6
CDR3 DNA: TGTGCCAGCAGTTACGAGGGGGACAGGGGGTCGTATGAGCAGTTCTTC
CDR3 protein: CASSYEGDRGSYEQFF

D gene: NA
CDR3 length: 16
clone size: NA
J gene: TRBJ2-1
V gene: TRBV5-1
CDR3 DNA: TGCGCCAGCAGCTTGGCCGCGGTTAGCTCCTACAATGAGCAGTTCTTC
CDR3 protein: CASSLAAVSSYNEQFF

D gene: NA
CDR3 length: 12
clone size: NA
J gene: TRBJ1-1
V gene: TRBV28
CDR3 DNA: TGTGCCAGCAGTTTGAGGTGGGCTGAAGCTTTCTTT
CDR3 protein: CASSLRWAEAFF

D gene: TRBD2
CDR3 length: 14
clone size: NA
J gene: TRBJ2-5
V gene: TRBV6-5
CDR3 DNA: TGTGCCAGCAGCCAGCGGGGGGCAGGGGAGACCCAGTACTTC
CDR3 protein: CASSQRGAGETQYF

D gene: TRBD1
CDR3 length: 16
clone size: NA
J gene: TRBJ1-1
V gene: TRBV5-6
CDR3 DNA: TGTGCCAGCAGATGGGACAGGGTGACCTTTAACACTGAAGCTTTCTTT
CDR3 protein: CASRWDRVTFNTEAFF

D gene: TRBD1
CDR3 length: 15
clone size: NA
J gene: TRBJ1-1
V gene: TRBV19
CDR3 DNA: TGTGCCAGTAGTAAAGGGACAGCCGGGTGGGCTGAAGCTTTCTTT
CDR3 protein: CASSKGTAGWAEAFF

D gene: TRBD1
CDR3 length: 18
clone size: NA
J gene: TRBJ1-2
V gene: TRBV18
CDR3 DNA: TGTGCCAGCTCACCAGTTGTAGGGGGCCTATCCACTAACTATGGCTACACCTTC
CDR3 protein: CASSPVVGGLSTNYGYTF

D gene: NA
CDR3 length: 14
clone size: NA
J gene: TRBJ2-7
V gene: TRBV27
CDR3 DNA: TGTGCCAGCAGTTTATTAGCCAGGGCCTACGAGCAGTACTTC
CDR3 protein: CASSLLARAYEQYF

D gene: TRBD2
CDR3 length: 16
clone size: NA
J gene: TRBJ2-1
V gene: TRBV11-2
CDR3 DNA: TGTGCCAGCAGCCCACGGACTAGCGGGGGTAAAAATGAGCAGTTCTTC
CDR3 protein: CASSPRTSGGKNEQFF

D gene: NA
CDR3 length: 17
clone size: NA
J gene: TRBJ1-5
V gene: TRBV15
CDR3 DNA: TGTGCCACCAGCAGAGTCTTGCGGGGGGGGAGCAATCAGCCCCAGCATTTT
CDR3 protein: CATSRVLRGGSNQPQHF

D gene: NA
CDR3 length: 18
clone size: NA
J gene: TRBJ1-1
V gene: TRBV7-9
CDR3 DNA: TGTGCCAGCAGCCAGAACCAGGGGCCCCGTCTAGCGAACACTGAAGCTTTCTTT
CDR3 protein: CASSQNQGPRLANTEAFF

D gene: TRBD1
CDR3 length: 14
clone size: NA
J gene: TRBJ2-7
V gene: TRBV28
CDR3 DNA: TGTGCCAGCAGTTTATCAGGGGGCGAGTACGAGCAGTACTTC
CDR3 protein: CASSLSGGEYEQYF

D gene: NA
CDR3 length: 12
clone size: few
J gene: TRBJ2-7
V gene: TRBV7-2
CDR3 DNA: TGTGCCAGCAGCTTTACTACCTACGAGCAGTACTTC
CDR3 protein: CASSFTTYEQYF

D gene: NA
CDR3 length: 15
clone size: NA
J gene: TRBJ1-5
V gene: TRBV2
CDR3 DNA: TGTGCCAGCAGTGACGAGCAGGCCTCCTGGGGGGCCCAGCATTTT
CDR3 protein: CASSDEQASWGAQHF

D gene: TRBD1
CDR3 length: 16
clone size: NA
J gene: TRBJ1-1
V gene: TRBV9
CDR3 DNA: TGTGCCAGCGGATCGGGACAGGGTCCCACGAACACTGAAGCTTTCTTT
CDR3 protein: CASGSGQGPTNTEAFF

D gene: NA
CDR3 length: 14
clone size: NA
J gene: TRBJ2-2
V gene: TRBV30
CDR3 DNA: TGTGCCTGGAGTAGAGGCGGGAACACCGGGGAGCTGTTTTTT
CDR3 protein: CAWSRGGNTGELFF